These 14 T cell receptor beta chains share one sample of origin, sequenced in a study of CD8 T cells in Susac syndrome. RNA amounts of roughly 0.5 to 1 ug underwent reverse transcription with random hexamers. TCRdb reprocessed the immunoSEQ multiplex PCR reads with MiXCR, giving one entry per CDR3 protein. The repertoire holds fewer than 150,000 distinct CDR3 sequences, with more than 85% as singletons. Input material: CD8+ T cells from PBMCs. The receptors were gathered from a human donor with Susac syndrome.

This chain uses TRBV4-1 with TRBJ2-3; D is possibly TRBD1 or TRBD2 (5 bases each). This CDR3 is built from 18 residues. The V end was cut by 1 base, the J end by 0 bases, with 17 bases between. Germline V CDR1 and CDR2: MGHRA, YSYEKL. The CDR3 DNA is TGCGCCAGCAGCCAAGTCTCACCCGGGGCCTCTAGCACAGATACGCAGTATTTT. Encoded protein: CASSQVSPGASSTDTQYF.

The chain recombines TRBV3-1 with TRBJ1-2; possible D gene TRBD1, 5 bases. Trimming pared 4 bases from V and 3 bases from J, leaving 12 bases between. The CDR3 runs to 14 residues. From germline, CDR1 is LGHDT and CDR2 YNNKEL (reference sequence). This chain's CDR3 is CASSRGSGYYGYTF. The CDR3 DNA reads TGTGCCAGCAGCCGTGGCTCAGGGTACTATGGCTACACCTTC.

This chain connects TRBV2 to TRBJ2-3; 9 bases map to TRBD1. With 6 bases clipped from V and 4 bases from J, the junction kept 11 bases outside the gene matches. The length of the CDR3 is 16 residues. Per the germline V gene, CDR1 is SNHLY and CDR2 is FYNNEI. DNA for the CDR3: TGTGCCAGCAGGGATAAACAGGGGGCGGTAGCAGATACGCAGTATTTT. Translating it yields CASRDKQGAVADTQYF.

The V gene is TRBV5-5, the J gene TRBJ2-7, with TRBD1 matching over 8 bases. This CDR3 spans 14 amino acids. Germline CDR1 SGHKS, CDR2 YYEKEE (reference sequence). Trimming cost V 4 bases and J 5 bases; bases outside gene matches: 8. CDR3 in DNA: TGTGCCAGCAGCATCGGACAGGGCTGGGACGAGCAGTACTTC. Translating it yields CASSIGQGWDEQYF.

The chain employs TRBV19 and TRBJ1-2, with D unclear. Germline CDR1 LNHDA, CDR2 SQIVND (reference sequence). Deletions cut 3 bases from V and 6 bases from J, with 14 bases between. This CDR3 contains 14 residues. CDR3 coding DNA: TGTGCCAGTAGTATTGGTTCCCGGAATGATGGCTACACCTTC. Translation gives CASSIGSRNDGYTF.

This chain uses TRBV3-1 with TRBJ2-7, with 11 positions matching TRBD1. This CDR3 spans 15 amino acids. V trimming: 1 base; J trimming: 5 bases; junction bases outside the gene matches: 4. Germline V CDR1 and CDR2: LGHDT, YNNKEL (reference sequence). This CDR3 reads CASSQAGTGGDEQYF. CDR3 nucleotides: TGTGCCAGCAGCCAAGCCGGGACAGGGGGTGACGAGCAGTACTTC.

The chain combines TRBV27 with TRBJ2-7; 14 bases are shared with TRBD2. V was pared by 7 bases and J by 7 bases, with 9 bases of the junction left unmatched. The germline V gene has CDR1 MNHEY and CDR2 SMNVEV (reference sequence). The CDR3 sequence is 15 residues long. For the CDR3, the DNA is TGTGCCAGCACCGTGGGGACTAGCGGGAGTGGAGAGCAGTACTTC. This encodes CASTVGTSGSGEQYF.

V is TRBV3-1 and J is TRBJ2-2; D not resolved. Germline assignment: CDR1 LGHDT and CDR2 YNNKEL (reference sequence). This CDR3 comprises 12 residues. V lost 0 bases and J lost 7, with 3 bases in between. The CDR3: CASSQDIGELFF. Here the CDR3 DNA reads TGTGCCAGCAGCCAAGATATCGGGGAGCTGTTTTTT.

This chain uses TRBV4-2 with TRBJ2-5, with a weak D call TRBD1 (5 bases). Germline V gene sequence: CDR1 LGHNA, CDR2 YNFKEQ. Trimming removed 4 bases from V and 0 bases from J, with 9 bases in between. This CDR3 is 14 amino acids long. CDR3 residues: CASSPGFHQETQYF. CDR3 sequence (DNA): TGTGCCAGCAGCCCAGGGTTTCACCAAGAGACCCAGTACTTC.

The CDR3: CATSKTSGDNEQFF. The DNA of the CDR3 is TGTGCCACCAGCAAGACTAGCGGGGACAATGAGCAGTTCTTC. This rearrangement joins TRBV15 to TRBJ2-1, with TRBD2 identical over 11 bases. This CDR3 has 14 residues. Germline V gives CDR1 LNHNV, CDR2 YYDKDF (reference sequence). With 4 bases clipped from V and 5 bases from J, the junction kept 1 base outside the gene matches.

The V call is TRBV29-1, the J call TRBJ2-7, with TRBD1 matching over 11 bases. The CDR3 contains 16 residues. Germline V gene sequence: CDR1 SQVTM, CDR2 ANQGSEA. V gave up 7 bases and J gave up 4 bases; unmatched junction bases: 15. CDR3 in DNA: TGCAGCGCTGAGCTAGGGAAGGACAGGGGGCTATACGAGCAGTACTTC. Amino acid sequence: CSAELGKDRGLYEQYF.

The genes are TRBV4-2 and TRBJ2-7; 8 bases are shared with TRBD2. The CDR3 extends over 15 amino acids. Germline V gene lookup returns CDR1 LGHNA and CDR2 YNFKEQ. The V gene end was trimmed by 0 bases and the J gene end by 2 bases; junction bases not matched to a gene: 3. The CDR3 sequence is CASSQEPAGAYEQYF. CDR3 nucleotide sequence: TGTGCCAGCAGCCAAGAACCAGCGGGGGCCTACGAGCAGTACTTC.

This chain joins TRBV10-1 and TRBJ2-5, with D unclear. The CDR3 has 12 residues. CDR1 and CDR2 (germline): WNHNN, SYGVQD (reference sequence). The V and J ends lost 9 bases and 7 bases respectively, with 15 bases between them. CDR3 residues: CASRSVIRTQYF. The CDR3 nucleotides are TGCGCCAGTCGAAGTGTGATAAGGACCCAGTACTTC.

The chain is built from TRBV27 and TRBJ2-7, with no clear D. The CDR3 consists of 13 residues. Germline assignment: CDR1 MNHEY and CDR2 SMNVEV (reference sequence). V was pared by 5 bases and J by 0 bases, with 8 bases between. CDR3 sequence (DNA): TGTGCCAGCAGTCTCCCTCCCTCCTACGAGCAGTACTTC. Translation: CASSLPPSYEQYF.